This is a list of T cell receptor beta chains from one sample in a study of cytomegalovirus exposure and HLA in healthy donors. Libraries were prepared by immunoSEQ multiplex PCR; TCRdb keeps only in-frame clonotypes and omits some of them. The table has some 87,000 clones, over 70% seen once; the top ten hold 20% to 25%. Sequenced material: PBMCs. The receptors were sampled from a woman aged 40-49 years in good health and CMV-seropositive. CDR3s include the opening cysteine and the closing phenylalanine or tryptophan. D genes are given only for firm matches. Clone sizes are given selectively: once, few, many, or a class where the clone is expanded.

J gene | clone size | D gene | V gene | CDR3 protein | CDR3 DNA
TRBJ2-7 | . | TRBD1 | TRBV14 | CASRESGTGFEQYF | TGTGCCAGCAGGGAGTCCGGGACAGGGTTCGAGCAGTACTTC
TRBJ1-2 | . | TRBD1 | TRBV6-6 | CASSYSDRDYGRETF | TGTGCCAGCAGTTACTCGGACAGGGACTATGGCCGAGAAACCTTC
TRBJ2-7 | . | . | TRBV27 | CASSLLANYEQYF | TGTGCCAGCAGTCTCCTAGCGAACTACGAGCAGTACTTC
TRBJ2-3 | . | TRBD1 | TRBV4-1 | CASSQDRGDTDTQYF | TGCGCCAGCAGCCAGGACAGGGGAGACACAGATACGCAGTATTTT
TRBJ2-1 | few | TRBD1 | TRBV6-6 | CASRPGQGYNEQFF | TGTGCCAGCAGGCCGGGACAGGGTTACAATGAGCAGTTCTTC
TRBJ2-1 | . | TRBD1 | TRBV4-1 | CASSQVGDRGYGEQFF | TGCGCCAGCAGCCAAGTGGGGGACAGGGGGTACGGTGAGCAGTTCTTC
TRBJ1-2 | . | TRBD1 | TRBV4-1 | CASSQATGTYGYTF | TGCGCCAGCAGCCAAGCGACAGGGACCTATGGCTACACCTTC
TRBJ1-5 | . | . | TRBV19 | CASSMVAGVDSNQPQHF | TGTGCCAGTAGTATGGTAGCAGGGGTCGATAGCAATCAGCCCCAGCATTTT
TRBJ2-5 | . | . | TRBV2 | CASSLAETQYF | TGTGCCAGCAGTCTAGCAGAGACCCAGTACTTC
TRBJ1-2 | few | TRBD1 | TRBV6-1 | CASSEVQGAGGYTF | TGTGCCAGCAGTGAAGTCCAGGGGGCGGGTGGCTACACCTTC
TRBJ1-3 | . | . | TRBV9 | CASSEGHLSGNTIYF | TGTGCCAGCAGCGAGGGACACCTCTCTGGAAACACCATATATTTT
TRBJ1-4 | . | TRBD1 | TRBV4-1 | CASSQSNTGTGATNEKLFF | TGCGCCAGCAGCCAATCCAACACCGGGACAGGGGCAACTAATGAAAAACTGTTTTTT
TRBJ2-7 | . | TRBD2 | TRBV5-1 | CASSLEMGGSYEQYF | TGCGCCAGCAGCTTGGAAATGGGGGGGAGCTACGAGCAGTACTTC
TRBJ2-5 | . | TRBD2 | TRBV5-4 | CASHSGGLQETQYF | TGTGCCAGCCATAGCGGGGGACTACAAGAGACCCAGTACTTC
TRBJ1-2 | few | TRBD1 | TRBV28 | CASSKLPGQGWYGYTF | TGTGCCAGCAGTAAACTACCGGGACAGGGGTGGTATGGCTACACCTTC
TRBJ1-1 | . | . | TRBV11-2 | CASSLRQVTNTEAFF | TGTGCCAGCAGCTTACGACAGGTGACGAACACTGAAGCTTTCTTT
TRBJ1-1 | . | TRBD1 | TRBV28 | CASTLQGSEAFF | TGTGCCAGCACCCTACAGGGGTCTGAAGCTTTCTTT
TRBJ2-7 | . | . | TRBV6-1 | CASAASSDSYEQYF | TGTGCCAGCGCCGCGTCTAGCGACTCCTACGAGCAGTACTTC
TRBJ2-3 | . | . | TRBV5-8 | CASSLARGTSTDTQYF | TGTGCCAGCAGCTTGGCCCGGGGAACTAGCACAGATACGCAGTATTTT
TRBJ2-3 | once | . | TRBV5-1 | CASSPGTSTDTQYF | TGCGCCAGCAGCCCAGGGACAAGCACAGATACGCAGTATTTT
TRBJ2-1 | . | TRBD2 | TRBV13 | CASNSRTSPRSYNEQFF | TGTGCCAGCAACTCCCGGACTAGCCCGCGCTCCTACAATGAGCAGTTCTTC
TRBJ2-7 | . | . | TRBV2 | CASSETGHLSYEQYF | TGTGCCAGCAGTGAAACGGGACACCTCTCCTACGAGCAGTACTTC
TRBJ1-2 | . | . | TRBV5-1 | CASSLETGTYYGYTF | TGCGCCAGCAGCTTGGAAACGGGGACATACTATGGCTACACCTTC